This T cell receptor (beta chain) is drawn from a study of CD8+ T cells in alopecia areata. Study results and limitations: Mice showed TCR sharing more clearly than patients did, possibly owing to HLA. Resident alphabeta T-cell populations of normal skin are likewise subject to sequencing in scalp samples. Tofacitinib significantly decreased scalp clonality and expanded CD8+ clones among top 100.

Indicated treatment: oral pan-JAK inhibitor, 5-10 mg twice daily. Researchers gathered lesional scalp punch biopsies and peripheral blood from patients with alopecia areata. Germline values: CDR1 SGHTA, CDR2 FQGNSA. This CDR3 spans 15 amino acids. With 3 bases clipped from V and 7 bases from J, the junction kept 7 bases outside the gene matches. It was cDNA, reverse transcribed from extracted RNA, that served as the sequencing template. Sequencing was performed with immunoSEQ multiplex PCR; in TCRdb, only in-frame clones are kept and a portion is missing. This repertoire shows 200,000 or so clones, roughly 60% found once; its top ten account for more than 5.5%. This clone was observed a few times. The target antigen is unknown.

The clonotype comes from a human donor with alopecia areata. Sequences were derived from CD4+ T cells sorted from blood, sampled at week 24, from a patient treated with tofacitinib. The chain carries TRBV7-2 and TRBJ2-2; 8 nucleotides agree with TRBD1. This CDR3 is CASSFNRGIGGELFF. CDR3 nucleotides: TGTGCCAGCAGCTTTAACAGGGGGATCGGCGGGGAGCTGTTTTTT.